Below are 8 T cell receptor beta chains sequenced from a single sample in a study of blood T cell repertoires in COVID-19. The method was immunoSEQ multiplex PCR; TCRdb's version includes in-frame clones alone and lacks a portion of them. The sample carries around 250,000 clones, 80% to 90% recorded once. Material: PBMCs or T cells enriched from blood (not recorded which). These receptors were collected from a woman in her forties or fifties who had recovered from COVID-19.

V usage is TRBV7-8 and J usage is TRBJ2-7, with no clear D. V shed 1 base and J shed 3 bases, with 7 bases lying between them. CDR1 is SGHVS, CDR2 FQNEAQ, per germline. The CDR3 contains 13 residues. CDR3 region: CASSLGRNYEQYF. CDR3 bases: TGTGCCAGCAGCTTAGGCAGGAACTACGAGCAGTACTTC.

This clone was recorded a few times. The chain has TRBV7-3 and TRBJ1-2, with TRBD1 as a possible D gene (5 bases). Deletions cut 5 bases from V and 2 bases from J, with 15 bases between. The CDR3 is 15 residues long. Germline V gene lookup returns CDR1 SGHTA and CDR2 FQGTGA. CDR3 amino acids: CASSPGAGKNYGYTF. The DNA for the CDR3 is TGTGCCAGCAGCCCTGGGGCAGGGAAAAACTATGGCTACACCTTC.

The V call is TRBV28, the J call TRBJ1-5; tentative D call: TRBD1 (5 bases). Germline V lookup: CDR1 MDHEN, CDR2 SYDVKM. The length of the CDR3 is 15 residues. V lost 1 base to trimming and J lost 3 bases, with 10 bases between them. In DNA, the CDR3 is TGTGCCAGCAGTTTATATGGGGCAGTCAATCAGCCCCAGCATTTT. Protein sequence: CASSLYGAVNQPQHF.

This clone was detected only a few times. The V call is TRBV28, the J call TRBJ1-6, with a possible D match to TRBD1 (5 bases). Deletions cut 6 bases from V and 9 bases from J, with 15 bases between. The CDR3 length is 14 residues. Germline loops: CDR1 MDHEN, CDR2 SYDVKM. CDR3 DNA: TGTGCCAGCAGCTCTCAGGGTACTGCTTCACCCCTCCACTTT. Translation: CASSSQGTASPLHF.

The genes are TRBV7-9 and TRBJ2-1; TRBD2 agrees at 11 bases. There are 15 residues in the CDR3. J lost 10 bases, V lost 1 base, and 6 bases had no gene match. Germline lookup yields CDR1 SEHNR and CDR2 FQNEAQ (reference sequence). CDR3 region: CASSLELAGVREQFF. The CDR3 coding sequence is TGTGCCAGCAGCTTAGAACTAGCGGGAGTCAGGGAGCAGTTCTTC.

The chain carries TRBV27 and TRBJ2-7; TRBD2 aligns across 11 bases. V gave up 2 bases and J gave up 5 bases; unmatched junction bases: 20. The CDR3 runs 20 residues. CDR1 and CDR2 from the germline V gene are MNHEY and SMNVEV (reference sequence). The CDR3 spells CASSLIPPGLSLAGGNEQYF. DNA for the CDR3: TGTGCCAGCAGTTTAATTCCCCCCGGGTTGTCGTTAGCGGGAGGGAACGAGCAGTACTTC.

The chain combines TRBV6-6 with TRBJ1-5; unclear D gene. This CDR3 spans 13 amino acids. V lost 6 bases and J lost 2, with 8 bases in between. Germline CDR1 reads MNHNY; CDR2 reads SVGAGI (reference sequence). Written as DNA, the CDR3 is TGTGCCAGCAGCGAACTTGGCAATCAGCCCCAGCATTTT. Protein product: CASSELGNQPQHF.

Remarks on this clone: Compared with germline, one end of the junction differs, possibly owing to a read error. This chain joins TRBV5-4 and TRBJ2-1, with TRBD2 matching 10 bases. CDR1 is SGHNT, CDR2 YYREEE, per germline (reference sequence). This CDR3 has 13 residues. The CDR3 DNA is TGTGCCAGCAGAGGAAGCGGGAGGGGTGAGCAGCTCTTC. It yields the protein CASRGSGRGEQLF. The variable domain in full, completed from reference TRBV5-4 and TRBJ2-1, reads ETGVTQSPTHLIKTRGQQVTLRCSSQSGHNTVSWYQQALGQGPQFIFQYYREEENGRGNFPPRFSGLQFPNYSSELNVNALELDDSALYLCASRGSGRGEQLFGPGTRLTVL.